These T cell receptor beta chains were read from a single sample in a study of blood T cell repertoires in COVID-19. Assay used: immunoSEQ multiplex PCR; TCRdb lists only in-frame clones, some missing. The sample comprises 270,000 or so clones, 65% to 90% of which are singletons, and 2.5% to 3% rests with the top ten. Sequencing was carried out using peripheral blood. All receptors come from a woman aged 60-75 years with active or convalescent COVID-19. The CDR3 runs from the conserved cysteine through the conserved F or W. The D gene is left open where the match is weak. Only part of the rows carry a size: once, few, many, or a class if the clone is expanded.

J gene	clone size	D gene	V gene	CDR3 DNA	CDR3 protein
TRBJ1-1	-	-	TRBV5-1	TGCGCCAGCAGCCGAGACGGACAGAACACTGAAGCTTTCTTT	CASSRDGQNTEAFF
TRBJ1-1	-	TRBD1	TRBV5-6	TGTGCCAGCAGCTTGCGGCGGAACAGGGGGGACACTGAAGCTTTCTTT	CASSLRRNRGDTEAFF
TRBJ1-2	-	TRBD1	TRBV2	TGTGCCAGCAGGGCCGCGACAGGGAGATATGGCTACACCTTC	CASRAATGRYGYTF
TRBJ1-5	-	TRBD1	TRBV2	TGTGCCAGCAGTGAAGGAACAGGGGGCGGCCAGCCCCAGCATTTT	CASSEGTGGGQPQHF
TRBJ2-7	-	TRBD1	TRBV5-1	TGCGCCAGCAGCTTGGGGACAGGGGCCCAACACTTC	CASSLGTGAQHF
TRBJ2-3	-	-	TRBV7-2	TGTGCCAGCAGCCTTCCTTGGAGGGCAGGGGGTACAGATACGCAGTATTTT	CASSLPWRAGGTDTQYF
TRBJ2-3	-	TRBD1	TRBV11-1	TGTGCCAGCAGTTTCGGGACAGGGACAGATACGCAGTATTTT	CASSFGTGTDTQYF
TRBJ1-2	-	TRBD1	TRBV7-8	TGTGCCAGCAGCTTAGGACAGGGCTATGGCTACACCTTC	CASSLGQGYGYTF
TRBJ2-3	once	-	TRBV6-1	TGTGCCAGCAGTGAGGGACTTACCCTTGGCACAGATACGCAGTATTTT	CASSEGLTLGTDTQYF
TRBJ2-5	-	TRBD2	TRBV7-9	TGTGCCAGCAGCTTAACGAGCGGGGGGCCCCGAGAGACCCAGTACTTC	CASSLTSGGPRETQYF
TRBJ2-7	-	TRBD1	TRBV14	TGTGCCAGCAGCCAATTGGACAGGGTCCACGAGCAGTACTTC	CASSQLDRVHEQYF
TRBJ2-3	once	-	TRBV6-2/TRBV6-3	TGTGCCAGCAGTTACTCCCCCATTTTAGACTTCGCCCAGCCGTCTCTCGCCCAGCAGTATTTT	CASSYSPILDFAQPSLAQQYF
TRBJ1-2	-	TRBD1	TRBV27	TGTGCCAGCAGCGTATCGCTTGGGACAGGGCATGGCTACACCTTC	CASSVSLGTGHGYTF
TRBJ1-5	-	-	TRBV19	TGTGCCAGTAGTATCGTGACAGATCAGCCCCAGCATTTT	CASSIVTDQPQHF
TRBJ1-6	-	TRBD1	TRBV19	TGTGCCAGTAGTACTGGACAGGGTATTTCACCCCTCCACTTT	CASSTGQGISPLHF
TRBJ1-1	few	TRBD1	TRBV5-1	TGCGCCAGCAGCGTGGGACAGGGATGGGGCACTGAAGCTTTCTTT	CASSVGQGWGTEAFF
TRBJ1-1	-	-	TRBV3-1/TRBV3-2	TGTGCCAGCAGCCAGGCCCGGAACACTGAAGCTTTCTTT	CASSQARNTEAFF
TRBJ2-2	once	TRBD2	TRBV9	TGTGCCAGCAGCGCACGGACTAGCGGGGTTCTGCTCGCGAACACCGGGGAGCTGTTTTTT	CASSARTSGVLLANTGELFF
TRBJ1-5	-	TRBD1	TRBV18	TGTGCCAGCTCACTTAACAGGGGAAGTCAGCCCCAGCATTTT	CASSLNRGSQPQHF
TRBJ1-5	-	-	TRBV24-1	TGTGCCACCAGTGAAGACGGACAGTCCCAGCATTTT	CATSEDGQSQHF
TRBJ1-1	-	TRBD1	TRBV7-8	TGTGCCAGCAGCTCAAACCTAGTTCGGGACAGTGAAGCTTTCTTT	CASSSNLVRDSEAFF
TRBJ2-7	-	TRBD1	TRBV5-6	TGTGCCAGCAGCCAATTCCGGGACAGAGGGAGCGAGCAGTACTTC	CASSQFRDRGSEQYF
TRBJ2-5	-	-	TRBV5-1	TGCGCCAGCAGCTTGACCCCACTGTACCAAGAGACCCAGTACTTC	CASSLTPLYQETQYF
TRBJ2-7	-	-	TRBV2	TGTGCCAGCAGTGAGCAACGGCCTAGCTCCTACGAGCAGTACTTC	CASSEQRPSSYEQYF
TRBJ2-3	-	TRBD2	TRBV4-1	TGCGCCAGCAGCCAAGATACCAGCGGGGGGGTCACAGATACGCAGTATTTT	CASSQDTSGGVTDTQYF
TRBJ1-2	-	TRBD1	TRBV5-1	TGCGCCAGCAGAGTGGGACAGGGAGAGAATGGCTACACCTTC	CASRVGQGENGYTF
TRBJ1-6	once	TRBD1	TRBV7-8	TGTGCCAGCAGCGGGCCGGGACAGTTAAATTCACCCCTCCACTTT	CASSGPGQLNSPLHF
TRBJ1-6	-	-	TRBV5-5	TGTGCCAGCAGCTACGATTTAAGTAGTAATTCACCCCTCCACTTT	CASSYDLSSNSPLHF
TRBJ1-4	-	TRBD1	TRBV2	TGTGCCAGCAGTGGACAGGGGGAACTGTTTTTT	CASSGQGELFF
TRBJ1-2	few	-	TRBV10-3	TGTGCCATCAGTGAGTCGGCCGGAGTCTATGGCTACACCTTC	CAISESAGVYGYTF
TRBJ2-1	-	-	TRBV3-1/TRBV3-2	TGTGCCTCAGGGATGCGGAGAGAGCAGTTCTTC	CASGMRREQFF
TRBJ1-2	-	TRBD1	TRBV4-1	TGCGCCAGCAGCCTAACCCGCCTAGACAGGGACGACTATGGCTACACCTTC	CASSLTRLDRDDYGYTF
TRBJ2-1	once	-	TRBV7-8	TGTGCCAGCAGCTTAGATAGGGGAGGCTACAATGAGCAGTTCTTC	CASSLDRGGYNEQFF
TRBJ1-2	-	TRBD1	TRBV3-1/TRBV3-2	TGTGCCAGCAGCCAACAGGGGGCCGACTATGGCTACACCTTC	CASSQQGADYGYTF
TRBJ1-5	-	-	TRBV14	TGTGCCAGCAGCCAAAGCAGGAATCAGCCCCAGCATTTT	CASSQSRNQPQHF
TRBJ2-3	-	-	TRBV15	TGTGCCACCAGCAGAGATGGCCGGGGTAGCACAGATACGCAGTATTTT	CATSRDGRGSTDTQYF
TRBJ2-6	-	TRBD2	TRBV7-2	TGTGCCAGCAGCCCCCGAGCGGGGCTCGGGGCCAACGTCCTGACTTTC	CASSPRAGLGANVLTF
TRBJ1-2	-	TRBD1	TRBV4-1	TGCGCCAGCAGCCAAGACAACCGGGACAGGGTGAAATTGGGTCGTGGCTACACCTTC	CASSQDNRDRVKLGRGYTF
TRBJ2-1	-	-	TRBV6-5	TGTGCCAGCAGCGTCGCGGGCAATGAGCAGTTCTTC	CASSVAGNEQFF
TRBJ2-3	-	TRBD2	TRBV7-3	TGTGCCAGCAGCCTTGGGACTAGCGGGGGAACGCAGTATTTT	CASSLGTSGGTQYF
TRBJ1-5	once	-	TRBV18	TGTGCCAGCTCACTTGGGACACCTGATAGCAATCAGCCCCAGCATTTT	CASSLGTPDSNQPQHF
TRBJ1-5	-	-	TRBV6-5	TGTGCCAGCAGCCTTACCCCGAGAGGCCAGCCCCAGCATTTT	CASSLTPRGQPQHF
TRBJ2-7	-	TRBD1	TRBV7-6	TGTGCCAGCAGCTTGGGACAGGGGGCCTACGAGCAGTACTTC	CASSLGQGAYEQYF
TRBJ1-5	-	TRBD1	TRBV6-2/TRBV6-3	TGTGCCAGCAGCCGCGGGACAGGGAGGGAGCCCCAGCATTTT	CASSRGTGREPQHF
TRBJ2-7	-	-	TRBV11-1	TGTGCCAGCAGCCGGGGTCTCGCAGGCGAGCAGTACTTC	CASSRGLAGEQYF
TRBJ1-2	many	-	TRBV14	TGTGCCAGCAGCCAACGGGGAGGTTGGGCTAACTATGGCTACACCTTC	CASSQRGGWANYGYTF
TRBJ1-3	few	-	TRBV2	TGTGCCAGCAGTGCAGGCCGCACCTCTGGAAACACCATATATTTT	CASSAGRTSGNTIYF
TRBJ1-6	-	TRBD1	TRBV9	TGTGCCAGCAGCACCCGACAGGGAAATTCACCCCTCCACTTT	CASSTRQGNSPLHF
TRBJ1-2	-	-	TRBV14	TGTGCCAGCAGCCTACAGCGGGGGGGAGGCTACACCTTC	CASSLQRGGGYTF
TRBJ1-2	-	TRBD1	TRBV7-2	TGTGCCAGCAGCTTTGGGACAGCCCGGGACCTTAACTATGGCTACACCTTC	CASSFGTARDLNYGYTF
TRBJ2-7	-	TRBD1	TRBV29-1	TGCAGCGTTACAAACAGGGGTTACGAGCAGTACTTC	CSVTNRGYEQYF
TRBJ2-1	-	TRBD1	TRBV18	TGTGCCAGCTCACCAGGGACAGGGGGAAGTAGTGAGCAGTTCTTC	CASSPGTGGSSEQFF
TRBJ2-6	-	-	TRBV28	TGTGCCAGCAGTCCAATGCGCGGGACGGGGGTCGCCTCTGGGGCCAACGTCCTGACTTTC	CASSPMRGTGVASGANVLTF
TRBJ1-4	-	-	TRBV19	TGTGCCAGTAGTATAGACCCTGCAACTAATGAAAAACTGTTTTTT	CASSIDPATNEKLFF
TRBJ2-3	once	TRBD2	TRBV11-3	TGTGCCAGCAGCTTAGTCGGAGCGGGGCCCACAGATACGCAGTATTTT	CASSLVGAGPTDTQYF
TRBJ1-2	-	-	TRBV14	TGTGCCAGCAGCCCTGACAATTATGGCTACACCTTC	CASSPDNYGYTF
TRBJ1-2	-	TRBD1	TRBV27	TGTGCCAGCAGTCCGAACGGACAGGGGAGGGACACCTTC	CASSPNGQGRDTF
TRBJ1-3	-	-	TRBV5-1	TGCGCCAGCAGCTTGAGGGGCATGGGTGGAAACACCATATATTTT	CASSLRGMGGNTIYF
TRBJ2-3	-	TRBD1	TRBV19	TGTGCCAGTAGTCCCCGAAGGGACAGGGATACGCAGTATTTT	CASSPRRDRDTQYF
TRBJ2-2	few	TRBD2	TRBV2	TGTGCCAGAGCGGGGGGGCATCCCGGGGAGCTGTTTTTT	CARAGGHPGELFF